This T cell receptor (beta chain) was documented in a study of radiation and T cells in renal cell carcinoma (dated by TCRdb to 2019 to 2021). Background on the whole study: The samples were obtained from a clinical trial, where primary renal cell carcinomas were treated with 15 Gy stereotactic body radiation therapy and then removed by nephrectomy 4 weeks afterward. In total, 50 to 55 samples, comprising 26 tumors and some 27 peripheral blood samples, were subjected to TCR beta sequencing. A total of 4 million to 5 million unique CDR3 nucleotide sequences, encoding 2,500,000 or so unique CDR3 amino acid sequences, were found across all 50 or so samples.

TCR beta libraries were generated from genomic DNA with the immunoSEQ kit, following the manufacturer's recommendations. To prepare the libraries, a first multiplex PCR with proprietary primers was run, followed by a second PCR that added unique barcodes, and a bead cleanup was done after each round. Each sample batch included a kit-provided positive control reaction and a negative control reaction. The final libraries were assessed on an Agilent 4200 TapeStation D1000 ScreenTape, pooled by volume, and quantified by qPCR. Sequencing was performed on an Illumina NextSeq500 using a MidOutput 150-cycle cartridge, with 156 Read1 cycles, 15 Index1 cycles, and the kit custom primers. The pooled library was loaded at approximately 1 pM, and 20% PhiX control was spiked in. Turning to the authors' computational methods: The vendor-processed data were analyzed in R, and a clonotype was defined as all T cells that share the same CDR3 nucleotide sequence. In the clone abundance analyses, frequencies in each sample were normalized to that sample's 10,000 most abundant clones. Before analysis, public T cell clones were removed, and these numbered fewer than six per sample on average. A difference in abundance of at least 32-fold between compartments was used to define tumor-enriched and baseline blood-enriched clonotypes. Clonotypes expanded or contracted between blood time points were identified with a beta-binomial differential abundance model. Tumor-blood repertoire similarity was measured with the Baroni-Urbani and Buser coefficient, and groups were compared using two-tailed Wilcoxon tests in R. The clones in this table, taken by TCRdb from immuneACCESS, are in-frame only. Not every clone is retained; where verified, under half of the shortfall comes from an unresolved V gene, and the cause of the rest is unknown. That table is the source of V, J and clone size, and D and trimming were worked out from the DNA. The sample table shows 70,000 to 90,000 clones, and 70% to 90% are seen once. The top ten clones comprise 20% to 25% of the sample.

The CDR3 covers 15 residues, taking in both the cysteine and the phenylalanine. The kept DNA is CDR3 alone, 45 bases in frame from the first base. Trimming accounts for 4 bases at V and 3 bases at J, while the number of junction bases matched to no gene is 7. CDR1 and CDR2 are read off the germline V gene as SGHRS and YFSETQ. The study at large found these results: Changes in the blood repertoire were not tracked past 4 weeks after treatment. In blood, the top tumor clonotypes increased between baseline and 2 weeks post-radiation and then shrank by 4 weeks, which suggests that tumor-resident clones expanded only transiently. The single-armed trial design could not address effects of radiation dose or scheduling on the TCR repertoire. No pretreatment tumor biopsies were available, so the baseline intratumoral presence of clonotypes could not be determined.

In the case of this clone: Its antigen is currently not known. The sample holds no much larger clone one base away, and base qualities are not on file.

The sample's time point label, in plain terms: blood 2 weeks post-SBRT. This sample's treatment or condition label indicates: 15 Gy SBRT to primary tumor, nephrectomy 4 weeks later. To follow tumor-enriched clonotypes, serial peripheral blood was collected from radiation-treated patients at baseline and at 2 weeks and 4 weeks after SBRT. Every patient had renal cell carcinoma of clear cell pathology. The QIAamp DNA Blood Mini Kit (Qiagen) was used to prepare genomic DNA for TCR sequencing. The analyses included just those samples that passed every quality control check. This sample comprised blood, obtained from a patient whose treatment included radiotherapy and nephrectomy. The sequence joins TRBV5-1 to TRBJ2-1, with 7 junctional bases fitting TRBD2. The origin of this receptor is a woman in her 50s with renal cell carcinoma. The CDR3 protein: CASSVDGGFYNEQFF. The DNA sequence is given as TGCGCCAGCAGCGTGGACGGGGGGTTCTACAATGAGCAGTTCTTC.